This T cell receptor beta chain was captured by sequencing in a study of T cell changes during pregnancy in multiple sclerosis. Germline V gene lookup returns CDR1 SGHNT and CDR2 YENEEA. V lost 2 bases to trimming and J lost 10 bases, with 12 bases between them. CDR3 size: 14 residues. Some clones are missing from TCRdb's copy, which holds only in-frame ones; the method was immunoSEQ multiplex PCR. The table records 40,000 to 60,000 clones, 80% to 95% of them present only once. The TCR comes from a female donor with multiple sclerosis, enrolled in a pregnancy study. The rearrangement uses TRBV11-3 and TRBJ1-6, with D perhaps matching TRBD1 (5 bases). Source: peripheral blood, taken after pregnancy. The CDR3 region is CASSLRGLDSPLHF. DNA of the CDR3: TGTGCCAGCAGCTTAAGGGGTCTAGACTCACCCCTCCACTTT.